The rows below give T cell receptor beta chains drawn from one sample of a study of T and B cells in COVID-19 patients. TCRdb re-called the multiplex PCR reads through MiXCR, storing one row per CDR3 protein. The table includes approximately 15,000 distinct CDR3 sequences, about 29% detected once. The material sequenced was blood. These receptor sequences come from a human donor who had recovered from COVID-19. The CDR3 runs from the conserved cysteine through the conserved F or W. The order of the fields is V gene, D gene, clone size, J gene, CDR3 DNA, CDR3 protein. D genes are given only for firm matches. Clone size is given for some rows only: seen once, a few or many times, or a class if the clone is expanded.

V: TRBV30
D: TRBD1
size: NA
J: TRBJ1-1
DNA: TGTGCCTGGAGTGTACAGGGGAGGGCCAGCCTAGAAGCTTTCTTT
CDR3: CAWSVQGRASLEAFF

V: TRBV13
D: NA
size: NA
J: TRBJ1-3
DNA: TGTGCCAGCAGTTCAGGACTCTCACCCCTCACTGGAAACACCATATATTTT
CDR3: CASSSGLSPLTGNTIYF

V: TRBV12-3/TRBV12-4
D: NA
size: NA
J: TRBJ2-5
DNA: TGTGCCAGCAGTTCGCCTTCCCAGAGAGGGGATACCCTTACGGAGACCCAGTACTTC
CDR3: CASSSPSQRGDTLTETQYF

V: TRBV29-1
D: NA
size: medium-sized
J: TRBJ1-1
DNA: TGCAGCGTTCTATTGACGGTGAACACTGAAGCTTTCTTT
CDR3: CSVLLTVNTEAFF

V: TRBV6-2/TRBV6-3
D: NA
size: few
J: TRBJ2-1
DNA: TGTGCCAGCAGTTACCGAGGGAATGAGCAGTTCTTC
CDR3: CASSYRGNEQFF

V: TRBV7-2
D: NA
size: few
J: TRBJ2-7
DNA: TGTGCCAGCAGCTTAATGAGCTCCTACGAGCAGTACTTC
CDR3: CASSLMSSYEQYF

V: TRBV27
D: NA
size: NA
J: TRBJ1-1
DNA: TGTGCCAGCAGTTTTCGGCCCAGCACTGAAGCTTTCTTT
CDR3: CASSFRPSTEAFF

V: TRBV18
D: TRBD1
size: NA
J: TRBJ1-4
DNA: TGTGCCAGCTCACTACAGGGGGCGTGGAGTGAAAAACTGTTTTTT
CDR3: CASSLQGAWSEKLFF

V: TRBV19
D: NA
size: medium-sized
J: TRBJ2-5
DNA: TGTGCCAGTAGTATCAGGGGTCAGACCCAGTACTTC
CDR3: CASSIRGQTQYF

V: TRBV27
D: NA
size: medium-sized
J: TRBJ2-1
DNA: TGTGCCAGCAGTGTCCTTGGGGAGCAGTTCTTC
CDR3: CASSVLGEQFF

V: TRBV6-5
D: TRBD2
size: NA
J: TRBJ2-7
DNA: TGTGCCAGCAGCATCCCCTGGGCTAGCGGGAGGGCCCTACGTGTTAACGAGCAGTACTTC
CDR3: CASSIPWASGRALRVNEQYF

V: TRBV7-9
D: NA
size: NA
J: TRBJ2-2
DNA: TGTGCCTTTCCACTCACGGGGCGCCGAATCACCGGGGAGCTGTTTTTT
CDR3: CAFPLTGRRITGELFF

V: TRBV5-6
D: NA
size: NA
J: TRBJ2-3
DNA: TGTGCCAGCAGCTTGGACTCGGGATACACTAGCACAGATACGCAGTATTTT
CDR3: CASSLDSGYTSTDTQYF

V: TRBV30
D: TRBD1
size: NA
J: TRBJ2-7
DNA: TGTGCCTGGAGCCCCGGACAGGGGAGATCCTACGAGCAGTACTTC
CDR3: CAWSPGQGRSYEQYF

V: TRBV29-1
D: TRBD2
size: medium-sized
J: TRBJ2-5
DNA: TGCAGCGTGGGAGGGGCATATCGGGAGACCCAGTACTTC
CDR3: CSVGGAYRETQYF

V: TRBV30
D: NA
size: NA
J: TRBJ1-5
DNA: TGTGCCTGGAGTCCTCAGGCCCCAGGGCCCCAGCATTTT
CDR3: CAWSPQAPGPQHF

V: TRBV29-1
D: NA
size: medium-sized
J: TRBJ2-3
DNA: TGCAGCGTTGAAGCCCAGGGAGGAACTACGCAGTATTTT
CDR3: CSVEAQGGTTQYF

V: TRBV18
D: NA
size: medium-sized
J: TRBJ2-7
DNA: TGTGCCAGCTCGCCCGGACCAGAGAGGGTCTACGAGCAGTACTTC
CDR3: CASSPGPERVYEQYF

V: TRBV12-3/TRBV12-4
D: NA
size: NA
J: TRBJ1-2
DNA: TGTGCCAGCAGTTCACGTGCCAGAGGCGGCTACACCTTC
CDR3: CASSSRARGGYTF

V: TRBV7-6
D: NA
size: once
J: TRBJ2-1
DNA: TGTGCCAGCAGCTTAGGGACACACAGGGGAGGCGGTGAGCAGTTCTTC
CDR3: CASSLGTHRGGGEQFF

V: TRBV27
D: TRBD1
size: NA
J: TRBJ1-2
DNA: TGTGCCAGCAGTTCCAGTGTGGGGACAGCCATATATGGCTACACCTTC
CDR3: CASSSSVGTAIYGYTF

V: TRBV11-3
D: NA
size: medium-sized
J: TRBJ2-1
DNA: TGTGCCAGCAGCGCCGTAGAAAACTCCTACAATGAGCAGTTCTTC
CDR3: CASSAVENSYNEQFF

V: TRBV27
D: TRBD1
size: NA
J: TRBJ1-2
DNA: TGTGCCAGCAGTTTACGCCCTCCGGGACAGGGAACCTATGGCTACACCTTC
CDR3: CASSLRPPGQGTYGYTF

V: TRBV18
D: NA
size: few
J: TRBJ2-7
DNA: TGTGCCAGCTCCCCAACCCAATACGAGCAGTACTTC
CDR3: CASSPTQYEQYF

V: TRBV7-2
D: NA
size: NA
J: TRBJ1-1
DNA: TGTGCCAGCAGCTTAGGGGCGAGAGTGAACACTGAAGCTTTCTTT
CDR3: CASSLGARVNTEAFF

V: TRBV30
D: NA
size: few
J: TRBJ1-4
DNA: TGTGCCTCCCGGACGTCAAATGAAAAACTGTTTTTT
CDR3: CASRTSNEKLFF

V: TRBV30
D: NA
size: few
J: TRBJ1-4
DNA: TGTGCCTGGAGTGTAGGGGCATTAGGGGGAAAACTGTTTTTT
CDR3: CAWSVGALGGKLFF

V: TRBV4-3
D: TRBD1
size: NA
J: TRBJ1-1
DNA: TGCGCCAGCAGCCAAGCAACCCGGACAGGTGAAGCTTTCTTT
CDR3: CASSQATRTGEAFF

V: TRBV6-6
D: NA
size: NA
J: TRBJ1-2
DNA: TGTGCCAGCAGTGAGAGGGCAGGATCACAACTAAATTATGGCTACACCTTC
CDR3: CASSERAGSQLNYGYTF

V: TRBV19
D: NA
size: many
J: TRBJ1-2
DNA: TGTGCCAGTAGTATACAGGGTTACCCTCTGACCTATGGCTACACCTTC
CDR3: CASSIQGYPLTYGYTF

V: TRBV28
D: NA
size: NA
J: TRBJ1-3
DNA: TGTGCCAGCGGTTCCAACTCTGGAAACACCATATATTTT
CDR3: CASGSNSGNTIYF

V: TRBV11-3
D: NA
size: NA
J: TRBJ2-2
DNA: TGTGCCAGCAGCTTAAGGCTTGGCACCGGGGAGCTGTTTTTT
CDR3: CASSLRLGTGELFF

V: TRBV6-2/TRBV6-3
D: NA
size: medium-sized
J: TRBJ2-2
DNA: TGTGCCAGCACCCTATGGGCGGTTAACACCGGGGAGCTGTTTTTT
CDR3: CASTLWAVNTGELFF

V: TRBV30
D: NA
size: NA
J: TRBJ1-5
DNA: TGTGCCTGGAGTGGAGGGACCACTCTGGAGCCCCAGCATTTT
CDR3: CAWSGGTTLEPQHF

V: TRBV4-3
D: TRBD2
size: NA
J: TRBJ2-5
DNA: TGCGCCAGCAGCCAAGATCTAGCGGGAGCCCCCGAGACCCAGTACTTC
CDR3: CASSQDLAGAPETQYF

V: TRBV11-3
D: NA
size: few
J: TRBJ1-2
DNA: TGTGCCAGCAGATTTGAGGGACGGACCAACTATGGCTACACCTTC
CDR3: CASRFEGRTNYGYTF

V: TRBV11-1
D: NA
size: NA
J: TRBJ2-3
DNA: TGTGCCAGCAGCTTGGGCGGCCTTAGCACAGATACGCAGTATTTT
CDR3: CASSLGGLSTDTQYF

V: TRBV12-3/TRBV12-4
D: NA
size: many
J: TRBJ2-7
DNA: TGTGCCAGCAGCCAACATGAGAGCTCCTACGAGCAGTACTTC
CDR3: CASSQHESSYEQYF

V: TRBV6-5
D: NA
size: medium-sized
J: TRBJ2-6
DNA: TGTGCCAGCAGTGGGTTGAGTGGGGCCAACGTCCTGACTTTC
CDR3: CASSGLSGANVLTF

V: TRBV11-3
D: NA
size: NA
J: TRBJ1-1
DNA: TGTGCCAGCAGCTTACACAACTTGAACACTGAAGCTTTCTTT
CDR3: CASSLHNLNTEAFF

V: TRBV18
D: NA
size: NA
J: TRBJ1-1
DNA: TGTGCCAGCTCACCACCCGAGGTTTTCGACACTGAAGCTTTCTTT
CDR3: CASSPPEVFDTEAFF

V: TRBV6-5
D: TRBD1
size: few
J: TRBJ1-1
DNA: TGTGCCAGCAGTTACCTCGGCAGGGGGCTGATGGCTGAAGCTTTCTTT
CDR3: CASSYLGRGLMAEAFF

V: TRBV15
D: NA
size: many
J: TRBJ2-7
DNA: TGTGCCACCAGCAGAGATTGGAGCTACGAGCAGTACTTC
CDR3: CATSRDWSYEQYF

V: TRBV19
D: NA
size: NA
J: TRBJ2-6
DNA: TGTGCCACCCAGGGGAGATCTGGGGCCAACGTCCTGACTTTC
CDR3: CATQGRSGANVLTF

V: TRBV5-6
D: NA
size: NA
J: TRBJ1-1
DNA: TGTGCCAGCAGCTGGGGGGTTAAGTCTTCGAACACTGAAGCTTTCTTT
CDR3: CASSWGVKSSNTEAFF

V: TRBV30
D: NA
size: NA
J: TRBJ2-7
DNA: TGTGCCTGGAGTGAGGGACACCGATGGCGATACTTC
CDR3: CAWSEGHRWRYF

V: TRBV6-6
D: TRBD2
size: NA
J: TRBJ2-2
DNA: TGTGCCAGCAGTTACGGAGGACTAGCGGGGGTGGGCGGGGAGCTGTTTTTT
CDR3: CASSYGGLAGVGGELFF

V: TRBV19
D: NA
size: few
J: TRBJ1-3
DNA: TGTGCCAGTACCCCGCAGGGGAGAAACACCATATATTTT
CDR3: CASTPQGRNTIYF

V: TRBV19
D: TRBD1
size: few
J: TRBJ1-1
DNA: TGTGCCAGTAGTAGGGACAGGAACACTGAAGCTTTCTTT
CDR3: CASSRDRNTEAFF

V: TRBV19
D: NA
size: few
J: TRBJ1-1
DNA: TGTGCCAGTAGTCGGAGCAGGGGCACTGAAGCTTTCTTT
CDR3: CASSRSRGTEAFF

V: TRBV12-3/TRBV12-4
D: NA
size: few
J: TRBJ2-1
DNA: TGTGCCAGCAGAGCAGGGGTCATCTCCTACAATGAGCAGTTCTTC
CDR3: CASRAGVISYNEQFF

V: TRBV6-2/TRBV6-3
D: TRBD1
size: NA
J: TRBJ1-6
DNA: TGTGCCAGCAGTTACCTCCGGACAGGGGAATCCTATAATTCACCCCTCCACTTT
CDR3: CASSYLRTGESYNSPLHF